What follows describes a single T cell receptor (beta chain). The junction and the germline gene differ at one end; a read error may be behind it. These data are taken from a study of blood T cell repertoires in COVID-19. Source study methods: From reference gene primer amplification, estimates of nucleated cell counts were derived. Sequencing was performed with immunoSEQ multiplex PCR; in TCRdb, only in-frame clones are kept and a portion is missing. The D gene and trimming were derived from the DNA, and the V and J assignments and clone size from that table. The data contain roughly 150,000 clones, around 90% of them singletons. The CDR3 runs to 13 residues. Looked up from germline, CDR1 is SQVTM and CDR2 is ANQGSEA.

Sequenced material: peripheral blood. This clonotype was sampled from a woman over 75 with COVID-19, enrolled during active disease. This chain links TRBV29-1 with TRBJ1-2, with D possibly TRBD1 on 6 matching bases. CDR3 DNA: TGCAGCGTTCAAGATACAGGGAGCTATGGCTACACCTTC. As protein: CSVQDTGSYGYTF.